Below, 19 T cell receptor beta chains from the same sample are listed, as sequenced in a study of a mutant IDH1 vaccine in newly diagnosed glioma. For these TCRs, the target antigens are not known. Time point meaning: week 11, during vaccination. Doses comprised 300 ug of mutant IDH1 20-mer peptide each, plus topical imiquimod. Sequencing used immunoSEQ multiplex PCR; TCRdb keeps in-frame clones, though not all of them. This table has 25,000 to 40,000 clones, around 82% appearing once. Sequenced here: PBMCs, sampled from a glioma patient whose treatment included an IDH1 peptide vaccine. The receptor set was obtained from a young man with glioma.

The J gene is TRBJ1-4, the V gene TRBV5-1; no reliable D call. The V and J ends lost 5 bases and 2 bases respectively, with 10 bases between them. CDR1 and CDR2 from the germline V gene are SGHRS and YFSETQ. The CDR3 has 14 amino acids. The CDR3 loop reads CASRDGRTNEKLFF. The CDR3 DNA follows: TGCGCCAGCAGGGACGGACGGACTAATGAAAAACTGTTTTTT.

The rearrangement links TRBV29-1 to TRBJ2-5; 10 nucleotides match TRBD2. The CDR3 has 15 amino acids. Germline loops: CDR1 SQVTM, CDR2 ANQGSEA. The J segment lost 4 bases and the V segment lost 2 bases, leaving 7 bases of the junction unmatched. CDR3 nucleotides: TGCAGCGTTGAATTGCCTAGCGGGAGTTTAGAGACCCAGTACTTC. The encoded protein is CSVELPSGSLETQYF.

The genes are TRBV28 and TRBJ2-5; 7 bases match TRBD2. Per the germline V gene, CDR1 is MDHEN and CDR2 is SYDVKM. The CDR3 runs 14 residues. The V segment lost 6 bases and the J segment 1 base; nucleotides outside the gene matches: 5. For the CDR3, the DNA is TGTGCCAGCAGACAAAGCGGGACCCAAGAGACCCAGTACTTC. Protein: CASRQSGTQETQYF. Together with reference TRBV28 and TRBJ2-5, the CDR3 gives the full variable domain: DVKVTQSSRYLVKRTGEKVFLECVQDMDHENMFWYRQDPGLGLRLIYFSYDVKMKEKGDIPEGYSVSREKKERFSLILESASTNQTSMYLCASRQSGTQETQYFGPGTRLLVL.

V is TRBV19 and J is TRBJ1-5; 8 positions match TRBD1. J lost 5 bases, V lost 8 bases, and 8 bases had no gene match. CDR1 is LNHDA, CDR2 SQIVND, per germline (reference sequence). The CDR3 runs 14 residues. This CDR3 reads CASSRTGPHQPQHF. The CDR3 DNA is TGTGCCAGTTCAAGGACAGGGCCCCATCAGCCCCAGCATTTT.

V is TRBV6-5 and J is TRBJ2-7; D remains unclear. Germline V gene lookup returns CDR1 MNHEY and CDR2 SVGAGI. V lost 6 bases to trimming and J lost 3 bases, with 15 bases between them. CDR3 length: 14 residues. This chain's CDR3 is CASRETADDYEQYF. DNA of the CDR3: TGTGCCAGCAGAGAGACCGCGGACGACTACGAGCAGTACTTC.

The chain employs TRBV5-5 and TRBJ2-1; 15 bases fit TRBD2. Germline CDR1 SGHKS, CDR2 YYEKEE (reference sequence). This CDR3 has 18 amino acids. Trimming at V came to 4 bases and at J to 4 bases, leaving 9 bases not matched to a gene. CDR3: CASSAGLAGGGGYNEQFF. The DNA for the CDR3 is TGTGCCAGCAGCGCCGGACTAGCGGGAGGGGGAGGGTACAATGAGCAGTTCTTC.

This chain uses TRBV7-7 with TRBJ2-1; 7 bases match TRBD2. The V gene's germline CDR1 is SSHAT and CDR2 FNYEAQ (reference sequence). This CDR3 is built from 16 residues. V was pared by 0 bases and J by 5 bases, with 7 bases of the junction left unmatched. The CDR3 DNA reads TGTGCCAGCAGCTTAGCGCTGGCTAGCGGAGACAATGAGCAGTTCTTC. Translated, it gives CASSLALASGDNEQFF.

The rearrangement uses TRBV5-1 and TRBJ2-7; the D gene is possibly TRBD2 (6 bases). Germline CDR1 reads SGHRS; CDR2 reads YFSETQ. The CDR3 is 13 residues long. Between the trimmed V and J ends, which lost 2 bases and 7 bases, there was a span of 13 bases. The CDR3 is CASSFGSLGEQYF. For the CDR3, the DNA is TGCGCCAGCAGCTTCGGGAGCCTGGGGGAGCAGTACTTC.

The V call is TRBV5-8, the J call TRBJ1-6; 7 bases line up with TRBD1. V gave up 3 bases and J gave up 7 bases; unmatched junction bases: 4. CDR1 and CDR2 from the germline V gene are SGHTS and YDEGEE. The CDR3 length is 14 residues. The CDR3 is CASSSGQINSPLHF. DNA for the CDR3: TGTGCCAGCAGCTCGGGACAGATCAATTCACCCCTCCACTTT.

The chain is built from TRBV9 and TRBJ2-3, with no clear D. Trimming shortened V by 2 bases and J by 4 bases, and 14 bases separated the two germline ends. The CDR3 length is 15 residues. Germline V gene lookup returns CDR1 SGDLS and CDR2 YYNGEE. CDR3 sequence: CASSVGRTSSDTQYF. The CDR3 region has the DNA TGTGCCAGCAGCGTTGGCAGGACCAGCTCAGATACGCAGTATTTT.

The V and J genes are TRBV5-4 and TRBJ2-7; D call uncertain. Looked up from germline, CDR1 is SGHNT and CDR2 is YYREEE (reference sequence). The CDR3 totals 13 residues. V was cut by 0 bases and J by 2 bases, with 6 bases left in between. CDR3 sequence reads: CASSLAATYEQYF. The CDR3 nucleotides are TGTGCCAGCAGCTTGGCGGCAACCTACGAGCAGTACTTC.

This chain joins TRBV19 and TRBJ2-3; D may correspond to TRBD1 or TRBD2 (5 bases each). Germline V gene lookup returns CDR1 LNHDA and CDR2 SQIVND (reference sequence). V was cut by 7 bases and J by 10 bases, with 12 bases left in between. This CDR3 has 11 residues. The CDR3 DNA reads TGTGCCAGTACTTGGCAGGGAGCGCAGTATTTT. Its translation: CASTWQGAQYF.

This clone was picked up a small number of times. This sample also contains other DNA sequences that code for the same CDR3. This sequence joins TRBV5-1 and TRBJ2-5; 7 positions agree with TRBD2. V lost 1 base and J lost 5; bases outside the gene matches: 2. Germline CDR1 reads SGHRS; CDR2 reads YFSETQ. CDR3 length equals 13 residues. The CDR3 protein is CASSLRGGETQYF. CDR3 sequence (DNA): TGCGCCAGCAGCTTGAGGGGAGGGGAGACCCAGTACTTC. Full variable domain (remainder filled in from reference TRBV5-1 and TRBJ2-5): KAGVTQTPRYLIKTRGQQVTLSCSPISGHRSVSWYQQTPGQGLQFLFEYFSETQRNKGNFPGRFSGRQFSNSRSEMNVSTLELGDSALYLCASSLRGGETQYFGPGTRLLVL.

CDR3 coding DNA: TGTGCCAGTAGTATAGGACAGGGCAGCTCCTACGAGCAGTACTTC. It yields the protein CASSIGQGSSYEQYF. The chain carries TRBV19 and TRBJ2-7; 7 nucleotides match TRBD1. Germline V gives CDR1 LNHDA, CDR2 SQIVND (reference sequence). J lost 0 bases, V lost 1 base, and 3 bases had no gene match. This CDR3 contains 15 residues.

V and J are TRBV28 and TRBJ1-1; unclear D gene. V dropped 6 bases and J dropped 0 bases, with 14 bases sitting between them. The CDR3 covers 15 residues. Germline V gene sequence: CDR1 MDHEN, CDR2 SYDVKM. The CDR3 sequence is CASSLEYGMNTEAFF. The CDR3, as DNA: TGTGCCAGCAGCCTGGAATATGGGATGAACACTGAAGCTTTCTTT.

The rearrangement links TRBV15 to TRBJ2-7; D unresolved. Germline V gives CDR1 LNHNV, CDR2 YYDKDF (reference sequence). CDR3 length: 14 amino acids. V lost 0 bases, J lost 2 bases, and 8 bases lay in between. As DNA, the CDR3 is TGTGCCACCAGCAGAGATCCACGAGCCTACGAGCAGTACTTC. Protein: CATSRDPRAYEQYF.

This clone was detected only a few times. V usage is TRBV6-5 and J usage is TRBJ2-1; tentative D call: TRBD2 (6 bases). Looked up from germline, CDR1 is MNHEY and CDR2 is SVGAGI. This CDR3 is 14 amino acids long. With 6 bases removed from V and 0 bases from J, the gap between germline ends came to 9 bases. The CDR3 nucleotides are TGTGCCAGCAGATTAGCGGTCTCCTACAATGAGCAGTTCTTC. It encodes CASRLAVSYNEQFF.

The count of this clone is one. The genes are TRBV27 and TRBJ1-1; D is ambiguous. The CDR3 length is 17 residues. V was trimmed by 2 bases and J by 4 bases, leaving 20 bases between them. Germline CDR1 is MNHEY and CDR2 is SMNVEV (reference sequence). The CDR3 sequence: CASSLLYDTLALTEAFF. The DNA for the CDR3 is TGTGCCAGCAGTTTACTTTACGACACACTAGCCCTCACTGAAGCTTTCTTT.

The V call is TRBV5-4, the J call TRBJ2-7; weak D call: TRBD2 (6 bases). Germline CDR1 reads SGHNT; CDR2 reads YYREEE (reference sequence). CDR3 length: 15 residues. With 3 bases removed from V and 6 bases from J, the gap between germline ends came to 19 bases. The CDR3 DNA is TGTGCCAGCAGCTGGGGCGGGATGCATGAGGGCGAGCAGTACTTC. It is translated as CASSWGGMHEGEQYF.